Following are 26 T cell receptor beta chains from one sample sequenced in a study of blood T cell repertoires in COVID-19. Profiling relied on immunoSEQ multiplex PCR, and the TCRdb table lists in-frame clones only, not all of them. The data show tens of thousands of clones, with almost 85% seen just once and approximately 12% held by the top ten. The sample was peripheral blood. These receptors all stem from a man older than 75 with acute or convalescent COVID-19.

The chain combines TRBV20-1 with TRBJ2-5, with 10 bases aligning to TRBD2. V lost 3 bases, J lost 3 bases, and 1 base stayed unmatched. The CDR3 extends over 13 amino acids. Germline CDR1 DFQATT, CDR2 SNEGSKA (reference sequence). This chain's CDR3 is CSASSGGKETQYF. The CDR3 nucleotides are TGCAGTGCTAGTAGCGGGGGGAAAGAGACCCAGTACTTC.

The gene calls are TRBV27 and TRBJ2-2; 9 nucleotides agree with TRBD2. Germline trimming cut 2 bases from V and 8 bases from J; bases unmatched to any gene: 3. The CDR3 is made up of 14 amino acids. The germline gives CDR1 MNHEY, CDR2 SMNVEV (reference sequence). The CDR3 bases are TGTGCCAGCAGTTTAATAGCGGGGGTTGGGGAGCTGTTTTTT. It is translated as CASSLIAGVGELFF.

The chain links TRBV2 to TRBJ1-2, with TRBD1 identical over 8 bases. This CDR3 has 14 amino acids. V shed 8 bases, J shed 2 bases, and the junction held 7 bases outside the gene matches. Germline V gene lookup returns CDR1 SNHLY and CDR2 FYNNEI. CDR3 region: CASYQGQGNYGYTF. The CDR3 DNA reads TGTGCCAGCTATCAAGGACAGGGAAACTATGGCTACACCTTC.

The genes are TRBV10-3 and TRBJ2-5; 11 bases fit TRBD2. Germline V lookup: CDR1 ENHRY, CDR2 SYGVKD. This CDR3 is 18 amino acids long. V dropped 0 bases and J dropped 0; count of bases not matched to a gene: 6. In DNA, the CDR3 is TGTGCCATCAGTGAGTCTAAGCTAGCGGGGGGCAACCAAGAGACCCAGTACTTC. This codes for CAISESKLAGGNQETQYF.

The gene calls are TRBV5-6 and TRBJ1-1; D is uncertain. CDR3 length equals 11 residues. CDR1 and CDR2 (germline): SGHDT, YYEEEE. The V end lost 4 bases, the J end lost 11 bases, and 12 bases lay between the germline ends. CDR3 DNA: TGTGCCAGCAGCCTAAACGGGTGGGCTTTCTTT. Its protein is CASSLNGWAFF.

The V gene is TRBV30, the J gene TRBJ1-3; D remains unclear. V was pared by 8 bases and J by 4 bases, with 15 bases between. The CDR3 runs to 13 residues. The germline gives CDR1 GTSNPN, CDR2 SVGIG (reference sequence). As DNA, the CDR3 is TGTGCCCGAAACGAGGGTACAGGAAACACCATATATTTT. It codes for CARNEGTGNTIYF.

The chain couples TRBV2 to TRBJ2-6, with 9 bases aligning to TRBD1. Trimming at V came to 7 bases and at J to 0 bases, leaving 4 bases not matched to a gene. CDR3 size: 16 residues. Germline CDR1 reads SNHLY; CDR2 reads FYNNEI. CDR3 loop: CASTGDRVSGANVLTF. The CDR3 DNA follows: TGTGCCAGCACGGGGGACAGGGTCTCTGGGGCCAACGTCCTGACTTTC.

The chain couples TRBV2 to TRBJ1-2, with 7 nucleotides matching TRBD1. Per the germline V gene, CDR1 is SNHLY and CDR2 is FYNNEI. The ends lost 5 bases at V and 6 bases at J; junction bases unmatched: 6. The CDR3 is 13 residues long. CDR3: CASSSTGVDGYTF. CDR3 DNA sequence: TGTGCCAGCAGTTCTACAGGGGTAGATGGCTACACCTTC.

CDR3 in DNA: TGTGCCAGCAGCCAAGAATTAGGAGGAGGGGGCCCAGGTAATGAAAAACTGTTTTTT. As protein: CASSQELGGGGPGNEKLFF. This chain links TRBV3-1 (or the pseudogene TRBV3-2) with TRBJ1-4, with 7 bases that match TRBD1. CDR3 length: 19 residues. From germline, CDR1 is LGHDT and CDR2 YNNKEL (reference sequence). The trim removed 0 bases at V and 4 bases at J, leaving 14 bases unmatched.

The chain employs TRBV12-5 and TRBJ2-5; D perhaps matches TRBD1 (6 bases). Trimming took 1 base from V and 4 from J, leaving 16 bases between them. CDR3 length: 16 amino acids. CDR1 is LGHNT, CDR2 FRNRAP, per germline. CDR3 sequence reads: CASGLGPGTLGETQYF. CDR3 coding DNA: TGTGCTAGTGGTTTGGGACCCGGGACACTAGGAGAGACCCAGTACTTC.

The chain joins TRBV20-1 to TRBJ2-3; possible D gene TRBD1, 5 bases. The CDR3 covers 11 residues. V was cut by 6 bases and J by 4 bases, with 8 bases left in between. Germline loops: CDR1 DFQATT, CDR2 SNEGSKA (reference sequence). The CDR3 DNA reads TGCAGTGCCCCAGGGCCAGATACGCAGTATTTT. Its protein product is CSAPGPDTQYF.

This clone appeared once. DNA of the CDR3: TGCGCCAGCAGCCTTTCGTTAACGGGGGGCTCCTACAATGAGCAGTTCTTC. It codes for CASSLSLTGGSYNEQFF. This chain links TRBV4-1 with TRBJ2-1, with 7 bases fitting TRBD2. The CDR3 length is 17 residues. From germline, CDR1 is MGHRA and CDR2 YSYEKL. V was clipped by 4 bases and J by 0 bases; unmatched bases: 9.

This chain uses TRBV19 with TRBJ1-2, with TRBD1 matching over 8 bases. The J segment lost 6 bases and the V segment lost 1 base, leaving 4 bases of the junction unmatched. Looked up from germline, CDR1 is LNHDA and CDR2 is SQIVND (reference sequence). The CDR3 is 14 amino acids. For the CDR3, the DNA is TGTGCCAGTAGTATAGGCAGGGGGCTCAATGGCTACACCTTC. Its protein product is CASSIGRGLNGYTF.

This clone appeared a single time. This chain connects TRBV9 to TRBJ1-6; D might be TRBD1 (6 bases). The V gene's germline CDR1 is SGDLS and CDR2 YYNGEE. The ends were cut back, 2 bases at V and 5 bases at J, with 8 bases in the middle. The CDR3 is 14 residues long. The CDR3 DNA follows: TGTGCCAGCAGCGTCCGGACAGATAATTCACCCCTCCACTTT. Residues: CASSVRTDNSPLHF.

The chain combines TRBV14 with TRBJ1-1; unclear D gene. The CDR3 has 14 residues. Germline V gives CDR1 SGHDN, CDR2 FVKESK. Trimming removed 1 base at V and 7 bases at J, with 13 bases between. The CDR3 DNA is TGTGCCAGCAGCCAAGTTACCACATCGGGTGAAGCTTTCTTT. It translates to CASSQVTTSGEAFF.

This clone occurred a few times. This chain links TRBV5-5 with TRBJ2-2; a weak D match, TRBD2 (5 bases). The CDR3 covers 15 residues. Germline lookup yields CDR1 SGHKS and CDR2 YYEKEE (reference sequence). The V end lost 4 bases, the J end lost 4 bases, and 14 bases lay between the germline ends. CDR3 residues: CASSKTSGSTGELFF. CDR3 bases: TGTGCCAGCAGCAAAACCTCGGGGTCCACCGGGGAGCTGTTTTTT.

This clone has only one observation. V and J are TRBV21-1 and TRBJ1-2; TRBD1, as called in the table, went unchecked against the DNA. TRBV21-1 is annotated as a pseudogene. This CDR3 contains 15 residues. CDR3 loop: CASSPGVDRGRGYTF. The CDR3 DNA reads TGTGCCAGCAGCCCAGGGGTGGACAGGGGAAGGGGCTACACCTTC.

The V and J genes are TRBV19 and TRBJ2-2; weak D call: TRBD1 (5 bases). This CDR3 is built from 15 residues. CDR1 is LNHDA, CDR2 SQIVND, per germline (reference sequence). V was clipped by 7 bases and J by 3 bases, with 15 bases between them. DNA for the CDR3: TGTGCCAGTAAGACTCCGGCCAGGGACACCGGGGAGCTGTTTTTT. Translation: CASKTPARDTGELFF.

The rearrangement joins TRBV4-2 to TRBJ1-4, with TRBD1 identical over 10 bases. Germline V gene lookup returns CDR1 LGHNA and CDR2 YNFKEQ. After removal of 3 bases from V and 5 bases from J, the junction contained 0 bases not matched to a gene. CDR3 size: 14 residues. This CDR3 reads CASSQGQGNEKLFF. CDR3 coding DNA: TGTGCCAGCAGCCAGGGACAGGGGAATGAAAAACTGTTTTTT.

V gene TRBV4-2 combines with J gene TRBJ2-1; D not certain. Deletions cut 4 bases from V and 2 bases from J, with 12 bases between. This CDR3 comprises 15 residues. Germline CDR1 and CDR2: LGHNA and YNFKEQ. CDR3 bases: TGTGCCAGCAGCCCCCCTTGGGCGACCTACAATGAGCAGTTCTTC. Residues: CASSPPWATYNEQFF.

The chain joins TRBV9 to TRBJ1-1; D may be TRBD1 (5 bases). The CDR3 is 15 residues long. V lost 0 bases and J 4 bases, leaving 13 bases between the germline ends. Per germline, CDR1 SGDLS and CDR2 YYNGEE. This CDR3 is CASSVATPGGTEAFF. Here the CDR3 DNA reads TGTGCCAGCAGCGTAGCTACTCCCGGGGGCACTGAAGCTTTCTTT.

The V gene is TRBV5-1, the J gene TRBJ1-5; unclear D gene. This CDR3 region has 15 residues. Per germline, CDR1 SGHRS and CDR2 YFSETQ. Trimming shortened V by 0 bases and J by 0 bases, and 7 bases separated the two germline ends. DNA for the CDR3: TGCGCCAGCAGCTTGGCCGGAGATAGCAATCAGCCCCAGCATTTT. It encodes CASSLAGDSNQPQHF. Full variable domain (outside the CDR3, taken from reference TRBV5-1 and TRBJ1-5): KAGVTQTPRYLIKTRGQQVTLSCSPISGHRSVSWYQQTPGQGLQFLFEYFSETQRNKGNFPGRFSGRQFSNSRSEMNVSTLELGDSALYLCASSLAGDSNQPQHFGDGTRLSIL.

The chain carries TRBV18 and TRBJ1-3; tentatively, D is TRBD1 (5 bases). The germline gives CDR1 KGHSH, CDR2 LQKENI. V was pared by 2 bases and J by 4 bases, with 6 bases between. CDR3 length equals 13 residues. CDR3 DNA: TGTGCCAGCTCACCAGCAGGGGGAAACACCATATATTTT. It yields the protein CASSPAGGNTIYF.

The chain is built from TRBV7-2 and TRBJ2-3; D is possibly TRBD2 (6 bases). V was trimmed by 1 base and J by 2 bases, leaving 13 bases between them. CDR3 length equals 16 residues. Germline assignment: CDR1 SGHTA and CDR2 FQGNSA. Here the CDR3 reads CASSLGIGSYTDTQYF. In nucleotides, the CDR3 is TGTGCCAGCAGCTTAGGTATCGGGAGTTACACAGATACGCAGTATTTT.

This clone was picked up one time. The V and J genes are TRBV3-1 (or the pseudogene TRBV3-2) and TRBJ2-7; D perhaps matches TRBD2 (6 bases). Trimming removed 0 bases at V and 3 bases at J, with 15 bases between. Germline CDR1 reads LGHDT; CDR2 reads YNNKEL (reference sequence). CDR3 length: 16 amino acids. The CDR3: CASSQDGGVKDYEQYF. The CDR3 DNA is TGTGCCAGCAGCCAAGACGGCGGGGTTAAGGACTACGAGCAGTACTTC.

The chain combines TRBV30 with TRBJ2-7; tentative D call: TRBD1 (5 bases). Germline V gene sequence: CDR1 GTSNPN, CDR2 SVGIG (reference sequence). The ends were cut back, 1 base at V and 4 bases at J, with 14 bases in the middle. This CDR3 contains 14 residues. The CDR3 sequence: CAWSGPGIGYEQYF. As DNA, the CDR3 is TGTGCCTGGAGTGGCCCAGGGATAGGGTACGAGCAGTACTTC.